A selection of T cell receptor beta chains follows, all from one sample in a study of shared clonotypes between healthy human individuals. The protocol was immunoSEQ multiplex PCR, while the TCRdb copy is restricted to in-frame clones and leaves out a portion. Counted here are 2 million to 2.5 million clones, roughly 95% occurring once; the ten biggest clones make up roughly 0.13%. Material for sequencing was naive CD4+ T cells sorted from blood. The receptors derive from a man aged 18 to 29 in good health. CDR3s include the opening cysteine and the closing phenylalanine or tryptophan. Fields, in order: D gene, clone size, V gene, J gene, CDR3 DNA, CDR3 protein. A D gene is named only where the DNA matches it firmly. Some rows mark clone size as missing; the rest say once, few, many or name a class of expanded clone.

>NA|NA|TRBV19|TRBJ2-3
TGTGCCAGTAGTATACAGGGCACAGATACGCAGTATTTT
CASSIQGTDTQYF
>NA|NA|TRBV6-1|TRBJ1-4
TGTGCCAGCAGTGTGGAACAGGGTGTCAATGGAAAACTGTTTTTT
CASSVEQGVNGKLFF
>TRBD1|NA|TRBV2|TRBJ1-2
TGTGCCAGCAGTGGACAGGGGGCCAACTATGGCTACACCTTC
CASSGQGANYGYTF
>TRBD1|NA|TRBV6-6|TRBJ1-6
TGTGCCAGCAGGGAACCGGGACAGGATAATTCACCCCTCCACTTT
CASREPGQDNSPLHF
>TRBD2|NA|TRBV7-7|TRBJ2-7
TGTGCTAGCAGCTTAGTATCACTAGCGGGGGACTCCTACGAGCAGTACTTC
CASSLVSLAGDSYEQYF
>NA|once|TRBV5-1|TRBJ2-5
TGCGCCAGCAGCTTGGAACTAGCTGGGGGGAAGACCCAGTACTTC
CASSLELAGGKTQYF
>TRBD1|NA|TRBV5-1|TRBJ1-2
TGCGCCAGCAGCCAGGGGGACAGGCAATACTATGGCTACACCTTC
CASSQGDRQYYGYTF
>NA|NA|TRBV28|TRBJ1-1
TGTGCCAGCAGTTCTCAGGGGCCCCCGGGGGCTGAAGCTTTCTTT
CASSSQGPPGAEAFF
>TRBD1|NA|TRBV7-9|TRBJ1-4
TGTGCCAGCAGCTTTCCCGGACAGGGGGCAGGAGAAAAACTGTTTTTT
CASSFPGQGAGEKLFF
>TRBD1|NA|TRBV7-2|TRBJ1-2
TGTGCCAGCAGCTTAGCCGGGACAGAACCTCTCAGCTACACCTTC
CASSLAGTEPLSYTF
>TRBD2|NA|TRBV25-1|TRBJ2-2
TGTGCCAGCAGTGAATTCGCGGGGGTAGGAACCGGGGAGCTGTTTTTT
CASSEFAGVGTGELFF
>NA|NA|TRBV5-1|TRBJ1-1
TGCGCCAGCAGCGCTCAGGGGAGTCACACTGAAGCTTTCTTT
CASSAQGSHTEAFF
>NA|NA|TRBV4-3|TRBJ1-2
TGCGCCAGCAGCCAAGCTCTGGGCTCTTATGGCTACACCTTC
CASSQALGSYGYTF
>NA|NA|TRBV5-5|TRBJ1-1
TGTGCCAGCAGCTTCCGGGACACGGACTTGACACGAGAAGCTTTCTTT
CASSFRDTDLTREAFF
>NA|NA|TRBV7-9|TRBJ1-6
TGTGCCAGCAGCCCCCCAAGTGGTAGACCCCTCCACTTT
CASSPPSGRPLHF
>TRBD2|NA|TRBV6-5|TRBJ2-7
TGTGCCAGCAGTGACCCCCGTAGCGGGAACGAGCAGTACTTC
CASSDPRSGNEQYF
>NA|NA|TRBV4-1|TRBJ2-5
TGCGCCAGCAGCCAAGGGAGTCGGGAGACCCAGTACTTC
CASSQGSRETQYF
>NA|NA|TRBV4-1|TRBJ2-6
TGCGCCAGCAGCCGAGCCCCCGGGGGCCCTGGGGCCAACGTCCTGACTTTC
CASSRAPGGPGANVLTF
>NA|NA|TRBV6-5|TRBJ1-2
TGTGCCAGCAGCCCAGTGAGGAACGGAGGCTACACCTTC
CASSPVRNGGYTF
>TRBD2|NA|TRBV5-1|TRBJ2-1
TGCGCCAGCAGCTTTGGACTAGCGAATTACAATGAGCAGTTCTTC
CASSFGLANYNEQFF
>NA|NA|TRBV29-1|TRBJ2-3
TGCAGCGTTGATCGCTCAGGGGACACACAGCTGGATACGCAGTATTTT
CSVDRSGDTQLDTQYF
>TRBD1|once|TRBV5-1|TRBJ2-7
TGCGCCAGCAGCCTGGGACAGGGATTCTCCTACGAGCAGTACTTC
CASSLGQGFSYEQYF
>NA|NA|TRBV29-1|TRBJ2-2
TGCAGCGTTGACAGGGCCAACACCGGGGAGCTGTTTTTT
CSVDRANTGELFF
>TRBD1|NA|TRBV19|TRBJ1-2
TGTGCCAGTAGTGCACAGGGGGACTATGGCTACACCTTC
CASSAQGDYGYTF
>NA|once|TRBV5-1|TRBJ1-4
TGCGCCAGCAGCTTGGTGACTCCGGGGCCGGGGGAAAAACTGTTTTTT
CASSLVTPGPGEKLFF
>TRBD1|NA|TRBV5-4|TRBJ1-2
TGTGCCAGCAGCCCGACAGGGCACTATGGCTACACCTTC
CASSPTGHYGYTF
>TRBD2|NA|TRBV15|TRBJ2-2
TGTGCCACCAGCAGAGAGCCGCGGGGGGGCTCCGGGGAGCTGTTTTTT
CATSREPRGGSGELFF
>NA|NA|TRBV30|TRBJ1-3
TGTGCCTGGAGCCCGGGACAACCCTCTGGAAACACCATATATTTT
CAWSPGQPSGNTIYF
>TRBD2|NA|TRBV6-5|TRBJ2-1
TGTGCCAGCAGTCGGGGGGAGCGGAATGAGCAGTTCTTC
CASSRGERNEQFF
>NA|once|TRBV30|TRBJ1-6
TGTGCCTGGAGTCCCCTCCGGGGGGCGGTTTTCTCCTATAATTCACCCCTCCACTTT
CAWSPLRGAVFSYNSPLHF
>NA|NA|TRBV2|TRBJ2-7
TGTGCCAGCAGTGAAGGAAGGGGGATATACGAGCAGTACTTC
CASSEGRGIYEQYF
>TRBD2|NA|TRBV9|TRBJ2-3
TGTGCCAGCAGCCTCGGGACTAGCGAAACAGATACGCAGTATTTT
CASSLGTSETDTQYF
>TRBD1|NA|TRBV6-5|TRBJ1-2
TGTGCCAGCAGTCCGGACAGGGTGGAGTATGGCTACACCTTC
CASSPDRVEYGYTF
>NA|NA|TRBV15|TRBJ1-2
TGTGCCACCAGCAGATCTAGGATTAACTATGGCTACACCTTC
CATSRSRINYGYTF
>NA|few|TRBV5-1|TRBJ2-7
TGCGCCAGCAGCTTGGTAGGGGGCTCCTACGAGCAGTACTTC
CASSLVGGSYEQYF
>NA|NA|TRBV18|TRBJ2-7
TGTGCCAGCTCACCGGAGGCGGGCTACGAGCAGTACTTC
CASSPEAGYEQYF
>NA|NA|TRBV30|TRBJ2-7
TGTGCCTGGAGGCCAGATACAACCTACGAGCAGTACTTC
CAWRPDTTYEQYF
>NA|NA|TRBV7-9|TRBJ2-5
TGTGCCAGCAGCGTTCGCTCGGGCCAAGAGACCCAGTACTTC
CASSVRSGQETQYF
>NA|NA|TRBV10-3|TRBJ1-1
TGTGCCATCAGTGGAGGTCTTAACACTGAAGCTTTCTTT
CAISGGLNTEAFF
>NA|NA|TRBV7-9|TRBJ1-1
TGTGCCAGCAGCTTAGTGGCCGGGTTCTATACTGAAGCTTTCTTT
CASSLVAGFYTEAFF
>NA|NA|TRBV11-2|TRBJ2-7
TGTGCCAGCAGCTTGCCGGGACCCTACGAGCAGTACTTC
CASSLPGPYEQYF
>TRBD1|NA|TRBV6-6|TRBJ1-2
TGTGCCAGCAGTTACTTGGGGGAGCGACAGGGTGGTGGCTACACCTTC
CASSYLGERQGGGYTF
>NA|NA|TRBV5-5|TRBJ2-1
TGTGCCAGCAGCTTGGCCCTGGGCGGCAGCTACAATGAGCAGTTCTTC
CASSLALGGSYNEQFF
>TRBD1|NA|TRBV7-9|TRBJ1-5
TGTGCCAGCAGCTCAGGACAGGTCCAGCATTTT
CASSSGQVQHF
>NA|NA|TRBV27|TRBJ1-1
TGTGCCAGCAGCCGCATCTCTGAGACTGAAGCTTTCTTT
CASSRISETEAFF